The 10 T cell receptor beta chains below all came from one sample that was sequenced in a study of blood T cells in healthy people across ages. Primed by a sample-barcoded 5' primer and a J-beta primer mix, a second PCR proceeded for 7 to 11 cycles. Each CDR3 protein gets one entry after TCRdb re-called the 5' RACE reads with MiXCR. The sample shows about 1.4 million distinct CDR3 sequences, approximately 59% of them seen only once. Sequencing was performed on blood. Every receptor here comes from a man aged 18 to 29 in good health.

The chain recombines TRBV28 with TRBJ2-6, with TRBD2 as a possible D gene (5 bases). Trimming shortened V by 2 bases and J by 2 bases, and 19 bases separated the two germline ends. The CDR3 is 19 amino acids. Germline loops: CDR1 MDHEN, CDR2 SYDVKM. The DNA for the CDR3 is TGTGCCAGCAGTTTAAAAGGAGCGGTTCTACCTCCTGGGGCCAACGTCCTGACTTTC. This sequence encodes CASSLKGAVLPPGANVLTF.

This clonotype was seen at least ten times. In DNA form, the CDR3 reads TGTGCCAGCAGCCAAGGGACTAGCGGGAGCTCCTACGAGCAGTACTTC. It encodes CASSQGTSGSSYEQYF. The chain has TRBV4-2 and TRBJ2-7, with 13 bases matching TRBD2. This CDR3 is 16 amino acids long. Germline CDR1 is LGHNA and CDR2 is YNFKEQ. With 1 base clipped from V and 0 bases from J, the junction kept 0 bases outside the gene matches.

This clonotype was counted a few times. J is TRBJ2-1 and V is TRBV12-3 or TRBV12-4; 9 nucleotides agree with TRBD2. The CDR3 loop spans 18 amino acids. Trimming removed 6 bases from V and 8 bases from J; junction bases left unmatched: 20. This CDR3 is CASRWEADPGLAYHEQFF. The CDR3 nucleotides read TGTGCCAGCAGATGGGAGGCCGACCCGGGACTAGCTTATCATGAGCAGTTCTTC.

The V gene is TRBV2, the J gene TRBJ1-6; 9 positions agree with TRBD1. Trimming cost V 3 bases and J 17 bases; bases outside gene matches: 11. Germline lookup yields CDR1 SNHLY and CDR2 FYNNEI. The CDR3 sequence is 14 residues long. This CDR3 is CASSDRDRVLGIHF. The CDR3 region has the DNA TGTGCCAGCAGTGACCGGGACAGGGTGTTAGGTATCCACTTT.

This chain joins TRBV6-4 and TRBJ1-1; 8 bases fit TRBD1. V gave up 4 bases and J gave up 5 bases; unmatched junction bases: 3. There are 13 residues in the CDR3. CDR1 is MRHNA and CDR2 is SNTAGT in the germline V gene. CDR3 sequence: CASSAWTGTEAFF. Here the CDR3 DNA reads TGTGCCAGCAGTGCCTGGACAGGGACTGAAGCTTTCTTT.

This clonotype was seen only a few times. This chain connects TRBV12-3 or TRBV12-4 to TRBJ2-1; 10 nucleotides agree with TRBD2. This CDR3 has 15 residues. J lost 7 bases, V lost 5 bases, and 8 bases had no gene match. This CDR3 reads CASSPRSSGRNEQFF. Here the CDR3 DNA reads TGTGCCAGCAGTCCTCGAAGTAGCGGGAGGAATGAGCAGTTCTTC.

This clonotype was counted ten times or more. The gene calls are TRBV29-1 and TRBJ2-7; 7 bases align to TRBD2. The CDR3 has 14 amino acids. The junction had 7 bases not matched to a gene; V was cut back by 4 bases and J by 1 base. CDR1 is SQVTM, CDR2 ANQGSEA, per germline. The CDR3 DNA follows: TGCAGCGTTGGGGGAGCGGGATCGTCCTACGAGCAGTACTTC. Its translation is CSVGGAGSSYEQYF.

The V call is TRBV20-1, the J call TRBJ2-7, with TRBD2 identical over 10 bases. The J call is in doubt because the DNA end fits TRBJ2-4 better. The V gene's germline CDR1 is DFQATT and CDR2 SNEGSKA (reference sequence). The CDR3 contains 14 residues. CDR3 DNA: TGCAGTGCTACCGGGACTAGCGTAAAAAACATTCAGTACTTC. Translating gives CSATGTSVKNIQYF.

This clonotype was detected only a few times. The J gene is TRBJ2-1, the V gene TRBV10-3; either TRBD1 or TRBD2 may fit D (5 bases each). Between the trimmed V and J ends, which lost 6 bases and 2 bases, there was a span of 14 bases. Germline V gene data show CDR1 as ENHRY and CDR2 as SYGVKD. This CDR3 contains 15 residues. This chain's CDR3 is CAISRDGTPYNEQFF. The CDR3 bases are TGTGCCATCAGCCGGGACGGGACCCCCTACAATGAGCAGTTCTTC.

V usage is TRBV10-3 and J usage is TRBJ1-4; no clear D. Trimming left V 7 bases short and J 0 bases short, with 6 bases between. The CDR3 is 13 amino acids. Germline V CDR1 and CDR2: ENHRY, SYGVKD. CDR3 sequence reads: CAINSATNEKLFF. CDR3 sequence (DNA): TGTGCCATCAACAGTGCAACTAATGAAAAACTGTTTTTT.